Below, 5 T cell receptor beta chains from the same sample are listed, as sequenced in a study of T-cell memory formation after mild COVID-19. Via MiXCR, TCRdb re-called the 5' RACE reads, giving one row per CDR3 protein. The table records about 440,000 distinct CDR3 sequences, roughly 20% of them present only once. Sequencing was performed on PBMCs or a T cell subset sorted from them (not recorded which). These receptors all come from an adult woman who had mild COVID-19 (a few samples of this study predate the infection). Cell type and time point are not known.

This clonotype was seen more than once but under ten times. This chain connects TRBV5-1 to TRBJ2-3; 8 bases are shared with TRBD2. Per germline, CDR1 SGHRS and CDR2 YFSETQ. After removal of 4 bases from V and 1 base from J, the junction contained 8 bases not matched to a gene. The CDR3 contains 16 residues. The CDR3 DNA follows: TGCGCCAGCAGCCTCCCAAGCGGGAGTGGCACAGATACGCAGTATTTT. It encodes CASSLPSGSGTDTQYF.

V usage is TRBV2 and J usage is TRBJ1-5; D gene ambiguous. V shed 5 bases and J shed 12 bases, with 14 bases lying between them. CDR1 and CDR2 from the germline V gene are SNHLY and FYNNEI. CDR3 length: 12 amino acids. The CDR3 here is CASSPSLLVQHF. The CDR3 DNA follows: TGTGCCAGCAGTCCCTCGTTACTTGTCCAGCATTTT.

This sequence joins TRBV7-3 and TRBJ1-6; D is uncertain. V lost 2 bases, J lost 9 bases, and 8 bases lay in between. CDR3 size: 13 residues. Germline V gives CDR1 SGHTA, CDR2 FQGTGA. CDR3 in amino acids: CASSLLMGSPLHF. CDR3 in DNA: TGTGCCAGCAGCTTATTGATGGGTTCACCCCTCCACTTT.

The chain combines TRBV27 with TRBJ1-5; D call uncertain. V was cut by 2 bases and J by 6 bases, with 8 bases left in between. There are 13 residues in the CDR3. CDR1 MNHEY and CDR2 SMNVEV come from the germline V gene (reference sequence). The CDR3 loop reads CASSLARLQPQHF. In DNA form, the CDR3 reads TGTGCCAGCAGTTTAGCCCGTCTTCAGCCCCAGCATTTT.

This clonotype was detected a few times. This chain's CDR3 is CASRTGDQPQHF. The CDR3, as DNA: TGTGCCAGCAGGACAGGGGATCAGCCCCAGCATTTT. The chain joins TRBV6-6 to TRBJ1-5; 8 bases are a match to TRBD1. Germline V gene lookup returns CDR1 MNHNY and CDR2 SVGAGI (reference sequence). V lost 6 bases, J lost 5 bases, and 0 bases stayed unmatched. The CDR3 spans 12 residues.